This passage covers 31 T cell receptor beta chains from one sample sequenced in a study of OX40 agonist ivuxolimab in advanced cancers. Using immunoSEQ multiplex PCR, the repertoire was profiled, and TCRdb retains in-frame clones only, with some absent. In the table there are some 85,000 clones, 90% to 95% of which are singletons. The sequencing here drew on CD4+ or CD8+ T cells sorted from blood, taken in a trial of the OX40 agonist ivuxolimab. The receptors here all came from an adult with an advanced solid tumor such as melanoma, head and neck, liver or kidney cancer.

V usage is TRBV21-1 and J usage is TRBJ2-4; the listed D gene, TRBD1, was not tested against the DNA. TRBV21-1 is annotated as a pseudogene. The length of the CDR3 is 14 residues. The CDR3 bases are TGTGCCAGCAGCGCAGAGGGGACAGAAAACATTCAGTACTTC. This codes for CASSAEGTENIQYF.

The rearrangement links TRBV5-4 to TRBJ1-2; D remains ambiguous. Trimming removed 0 bases at V and 8 bases at J, with 11 bases between. The V gene's germline CDR1 is SGHNT and CDR2 YYREEE (reference sequence). The CDR3 loop spans 13 amino acids. The CDR3 loop is CASSLGTSRGYTF. In DNA, the CDR3 is TGTGCCAGCAGCTTGGGGACCTCGAGAGGCTACACCTTC.

A single count supports this clone. The chain employs TRBV28 and TRBJ2-7; perhaps D is TRBD1 or TRBD2 (5 bases each). Trimming left V 7 bases short and J 2 bases short, with 15 bases between. This CDR3 is 14 amino acids long. CDR1 is MDHEN, CDR2 SYDVKM, per germline. The DNA for the CDR3 is TGTGCCAGCAAGTCCAGTCGGGGCCCCTACGAGCAGTACTTC. It translates to CASKSSRGPYEQYF.

This sequence joins TRBV7-2 and TRBJ2-5; D gene unclear. The J call is uncertain, as TRBJ2-7 better fits the DNA end. The CDR3 totals 13 residues. Germline lookup yields CDR1 SGHTA and CDR2 FQGNSA. The CDR3 coding sequence is TGTGCCAGCAGCTTTGCGGAGACCTACGAGCAGTACTTC. Amino acids: CASSFAETYEQYF.

The rearrangement links TRBV10-3 to TRBJ2-5, with 13 bases matching TRBD2. Germline CDR1 and CDR2: ENHRY and SYGVKD. Losses at the gene ends were 1 base for V and 5 bases for J; bases not matched to a gene: 16. The CDR3 covers 20 residues. This chain's CDR3 is CAISEFETPGLAGRRETQYF. The CDR3 DNA is TGTGCCATCAGTGAGTTCGAGACCCCGGGACTAGCGGGGCGTCGGGAGACCCAGTACTTC.

V is TRBV9 and J is TRBJ2-3; 12 nucleotides line up with TRBD2. The CDR3 length is 16 residues. CDR1 is SGDLS and CDR2 is YYNGEE in the germline V gene. Trimming cost V 4 bases and J 0 bases; bases outside gene matches: 3. The CDR3 DNA reads as TGTGCCAGCAGCCCCCTAGCGGGAGGGAGCACAGATACGCAGTATTTT. Translating gives CASSPLAGGSTDTQYF. Based on the CDR3 plus reference TRBV9 and TRBJ2-3, the full variable domain is DSGVTQTPKHLITATGQRVTLRCSPRSGDLSVYWYQQSLDQGLQFLIQYYNGEERAKGNILERFSAQQFPDLHSELNLSSLELGDSALYFCASSPLAGGSTDTQYFGPGTRLTVL.

About this clone: One junction end disagrees with the germline gene, perhaps due to a read error. J is TRBJ2-7 and V is TRBV7-9; D may be TRBD1 (6 bases). The CDR3 extends over 15 amino acids. Looked up from germline, CDR1 is SEHNR and CDR2 is FQNEAQ (reference sequence). CDR3 protein: CASSLVQGRSYGQYF. CDR3 nucleotide sequence: TGTGCCAGCAGCTTAGTACAGGGCCGCTCCTACGGGCAGTACTTC.

The chain links TRBV15 to TRBJ2-1; TRBD2 matches 12 bases. This CDR3 is 15 amino acids long. The ends lost 1 base at V and 13 bases at J; junction bases unmatched: 8. CDR1 LNHNV and CDR2 YYDKDF come from the germline V gene (reference sequence). The CDR3 DNA sequence: TGTGCCACCAGCAGAGCCTCACTAGCGGGAGGCCCCCAGTTCTTC. It codes for CATSRASLAGGPQFF.

The chain recombines TRBV9 with TRBJ2-7; D is possibly TRBD2 (6 bases). Per the germline V gene, CDR1 is SGDLS and CDR2 is YYNGEE. The CDR3 runs to 14 residues. V shed 0 bases and J shed 3 bases, with 10 bases lying between them. CDR3 region: CASSVDGGSYEQYF. The CDR3 coding sequence is TGTGCCAGCAGCGTAGACGGGGGAAGCTACGAGCAGTACTTC.

The chain is built from TRBV5-1 and TRBJ2-3; 7 bases are shared with TRBD2. V was pared by 5 bases and J by 3 bases, with 3 bases of the junction left unmatched. Germline V gene lookup returns CDR1 SGHRS and CDR2 YFSETQ. The CDR3 loop spans 13 amino acids. DNA of the CDR3: TGCGCCAGCAGTTCGGGGGGAACAGATACGCAGTATTTT. It codes for CASSSGGTDTQYF. Full variable domain (remainder filled in from reference TRBV5-1 and TRBJ2-3): KAGVTQTPRYLIKTRGQQVTLSCSPISGHRSVSWYQQTPGQGLQFLFEYFSETQRNKGNFPGRFSGRQFSNSRSEMNVSTLELGDSALYLCASSSGGTDTQYFGPGTRLTVL.

The chain combines TRBV7-3 with TRBJ2-2; 8 positions match TRBD2. This CDR3 is 17 amino acids long. Trimming took 0 bases from V and 1 from J; bases not matched to a gene: 4. CDR1 is SGHTA, CDR2 FQGTGA, per germline. The CDR3: CASSLTVAGLNTGELFF. CDR3 DNA: TGTGCCAGCAGCTTAACCGTAGCGGGGCTGAACACCGGGGAGCTGTTTTTT.

The genes are TRBV28 and TRBJ1-5; D call uncertain. The V end lost 4 bases, the J end lost 4 bases, and 23 bases lay between the germline ends. The CDR3 totals 18 residues. Germline assignment: CDR1 MDHEN and CDR2 SYDVKM. The chain's CDR3 is CASSSPSKRTTKNQPQHF. The CDR3 DNA reads as TGTGCCAGCAGTTCCCCCTCCAAAAGGACTACGAAAAATCAGCCCCAGCATTTT. The full variable domain, completed using reference TRBV28 and TRBJ1-5, is DVKVTQSSRYLVKRTGEKVFLECVQDMDHENMFWYRQDPGLGLRLIYFSYDVKMKEKGDIPEGYSVSREKKERFSLILESASTNQTSMYLCASSSPSKRTTKNQPQHFGDGTRLSIL.

The CDR3 is CASSPGQGALVSNQPQHF. Here the CDR3 DNA reads TGTGCCAGCAGCCCGGGACAGGGGGCACTTGTAAGCAATCAGCCCCAGCATTTT. The chain carries TRBV7-9 and TRBJ1-5, with 12 bases fitting TRBD1. Trimming removed 5 bases from V and 1 base from J; junction bases left unmatched: 9. This CDR3 spans 18 amino acids. Germline CDR1 reads SEHNR; CDR2 reads FQNEAQ (reference sequence).

The V and J genes are TRBV6-6 and TRBJ1-2; D ambiguous. The germline CDR1 and CDR2 sequences are MNHNY and SVGAGI (reference sequence). The CDR3 has 15 residues. V lost 5 bases to trimming and J lost 4 bases, with 17 bases between them. The CDR3 region is CASSLGQTQSYGYTF. CDR3 coding DNA: TGTGCCAGCAGTCTGGGTCAGACTCAGAGCTATGGCTACACCTTC.

The chain uses TRBV7-2 and TRBJ1-3; possibly TRBD1 for D (6 bases). Per the germline V gene, CDR1 is SGHTA and CDR2 is FQGNSA. V was trimmed by 3 bases and J by 0 bases, leaving 9 bases between them. The CDR3 runs to 15 residues. The CDR3 region has the DNA TGTGCCAGCAGCTTTCAGGGGTCCTCTGGAAACACCATATATTTT. Protein product: CASSFQGSSGNTIYF.

The V gene is TRBV28, the J gene TRBJ2-5, with a weak D call TRBD1 (6 bases). The DNA end favors TRBJ2-7, so the J call may be wrong. The germline gives CDR1 MDHEN, CDR2 SYDVKM. This CDR3 is built from 12 residues. This chain's CDR3 is CASTRTAYEQYF. CDR3 in DNA: TGTGCCAGCACCAGGACAGCCTACGAGCAGTACTTC.

The chain carries TRBV7-9 and TRBJ2-7, with 8 bases matching TRBD2. CDR1 is SEHNR and CDR2 is FQNEAQ in the germline V gene (reference sequence). V lost 0 bases and J lost 4; bases outside the gene matches: 5. The CDR3 has 15 amino acids. CDR3 DNA sequence: TGTGCCAGCAGCTTAGCCGGGACTAGTCGGTACGAGCAGTACTTC. This gives the protein CASSLAGTSRYEQYF.

The V gene is TRBV4-1, the J gene TRBJ2-3; 7 bases line up with TRBD2. This CDR3 comprises 18 residues. V was clipped by 6 bases and J by 0 bases; unmatched bases: 15. The germline gives CDR1 MGHRA, CDR2 YSYEKL. This CDR3 is CASRTGLTGGYSTDTQYF. CDR3 nucleotides: TGCGCCAGCAGAACGGGCCTTACCGGGGGGTATAGCACAGATACGCAGTATTTT.

This chain joins TRBV6-6 and TRBJ1-5; TRBD1 agrees at 8 bases. The CDR3 contains 16 residues. The germline V gene has CDR1 MNHNY and CDR2 SVGAGI (reference sequence). Unmatched junction bases numbered 8, after V lost 6 bases and J lost 1 base. CDR3 in DNA: TGTGCCAGCAGCCCGAGACAGGGGCAGAGCAATCAGCCCCAGCATTTT. Translating it yields CASSPRQGQSNQPQHF.

The gene calls are TRBV2 and TRBJ1-1; 10 nucleotides line up with TRBD1. The CDR3 contains 15 residues. Looked up from germline, CDR1 is SNHLY and CDR2 is FYNNEI. The V segment lost 8 bases and the J segment 0 bases; nucleotides outside the gene matches: 6. CDR3: CASRGQGPLNTEAFF. The CDR3 bases are TGTGCCAGCCGGGGACAGGGGCCACTGAACACTGAAGCTTTCTTT.

This clone was seen just once. J is TRBJ1-2 and V is TRBV5-1, with 8 bases fitting TRBD1. Germline V gene lookup returns CDR1 SGHRS and CDR2 YFSETQ. The CDR3 covers 14 residues. The ends lost 4 bases at V and 4 bases at J; junction bases unmatched: 6. This CDR3 is CASSLPDRGYGYTF. CDR3 in DNA: TGCGCCAGCAGCCTACCTGACAGGGGCTATGGCTACACCTTC.

This chain connects TRBV7-9 to TRBJ2-7; weak D call: TRBD2 (5 bases). The CDR3 is 12 amino acids. Germline V gene sequence: CDR1 SEHNR, CDR2 FQNEAQ (reference sequence). Trimming cost V 6 bases and J 6 bases, with 12 bases left between them. Here the CDR3 DNA reads TGTGCCAGCAGGATGGACGGGATCGAGCAGTACTTC. Protein sequence: CASRMDGIEQYF.

This clone was counted a single time. The chain employs TRBV30 and TRBJ1-3; 8 bases align to TRBD1. With V trimmed by 2 bases and J by 0 bases, 0 bases remained unmatched. CDR1 and CDR2 (germline): GTSNPN, SVGIG (reference sequence). CDR3 length: 14 amino acids. The CDR3 is CAWSTGGSGNTIYF. DNA of the CDR3: TGTGCCTGGAGTACAGGGGGCTCTGGAAACACCATATATTTT.

This rearrangement joins TRBV5-1 to TRBJ2-7; no clear D gene. Germline CDR1 and CDR2: SGHRS and YFSETQ. The CDR3 covers 15 residues. The V end was cut by 0 bases, the J end by 3 bases, with 13 bases between. CDR3 bases: TGCGCCAGCAGCTTGGTTGGTCAGACCAGCTACGAGCAGTACTTC. Protein sequence: CASSLVGQTSYEQYF.

The chain combines TRBV27 with TRBJ2-7; no firm D call. V shed 4 bases and J shed 3 bases, with 10 bases lying between them. The length of the CDR3 is 13 residues. CDR1 and CDR2 (germline): MNHEY, SMNVEV (reference sequence). This CDR3 is CASSSRSGYEQYF. In DNA, the CDR3 is TGTGCCAGCAGTTCCCGGTCGGGCTACGAGCAGTACTTC.

The V gene is TRBV30, the J gene TRBJ2-2, with D perhaps matching TRBD1 (5 bases). Per the germline V gene, CDR1 is GTSNPN and CDR2 is SVGIG (reference sequence). This CDR3 comprises 12 residues. Trimming pared 5 bases from V and 6 bases from J, leaving 10 bases between. CDR3 region: CAWGGQAGELFF. The CDR3 region has the DNA TGTGCCTGGGGCGGACAAGCCGGGGAGCTGTTTTTT. Together with reference TRBV30 and TRBJ2-2, the CDR3 gives the full variable domain: SQTIHQWPATLVQPVGSPLSLECTVEGTSNPNLYWYRQAAGRGLQLLFYSVGIGQISSEVPQNLSASRPQDRQFILSSKKLLLSDSGFYLCAWGGQAGELFFGEGSRLTVL.

The rearrangement joins TRBV11-2 to TRBJ2-1, with 11 bases lining up with TRBD2. Germline CDR1 and CDR2: SGHAT and FQNNGV. Unmatched junction bases numbered 5, after V lost 1 base and J lost 0 bases. This CDR3 is built from 18 residues. The CDR3 nucleotides are TGTGCCAGCAGCTTAGTAGCTAGCGGGAGGTTCTCCTACAATGAGCAGTTCTTC. Translation: CASSLVASGRFSYNEQFF.

The genes are TRBV7-9 and TRBJ1-1; no definite D call. The V and J ends lost 1 base and 2 bases respectively, with 8 bases between them. Germline V lookup: CDR1 SEHNR, CDR2 FQNEAQ (reference sequence). This CDR3 comprises 14 residues. The DNA of the CDR3 is TGTGCCAGCAGCTTAGGCGGCGGTAACACTGAAGCTTTCTTT. The encoded protein is CASSLGGGNTEAFF.

This chain uses TRBV30 with TRBJ1-2; tentative D call: TRBD1 (6 bases). CDR1 is GTSNPN and CDR2 is SVGIG in the germline V gene (reference sequence). With 6 bases removed from V and 4 bases from J, the gap between germline ends came to 12 bases. The CDR3 contains 12 residues. CDR3 protein: CACSSDSYGYTF. DNA for the CDR3: TGTGCCTGCTCCTCGGACAGCTATGGCTACACCTTC.

V usage is TRBV7-2 and J usage is TRBJ2-7, with 10 bases that match TRBD2. V dropped 8 bases and J dropped 4; count of bases not matched to a gene: 11. There are 15 residues in the CDR3. Germline V gene sequence: CDR1 SGHTA, CDR2 FQGNSA. The CDR3 reads CASSSGTSVSYEQYF. The CDR3 region has the DNA TGTGCCAGCTCATCTGGGACTAGCGTATCATACGAGCAGTACTTC.

The J gene is TRBJ2-7, the V gene TRBV11-2; D gene uncertain. The germline V gene has CDR1 SGHAT and CDR2 FQNNGV. CDR3 length equals 16 residues. Trimming removed 5 bases from V and 7 bases from J, with 24 bases in between. The CDR3 loop is CASSLRQVGNRGEQYF. In DNA form, the CDR3 reads TGTGCCAGCAGCCTCCGGCAGGTGGGAAATAGAGGTGAGCAGTACTTC.